This T cell receptor (beta chain) emerged from a study of cytomegalovirus exposure and HLA in healthy donors. Study-wide results and caveats: Apparent HLA restriction characterized most CMV-associated TCR beta chains in a later analysis. A later analysis associated 15,000 to 20,000 TCR beta sequences with HLA alleles at a 0.05 false discovery rate. Per published accounts, TCR beta sequences correctly predicted the HLA-A and HLA-B alleles of most subjects.

Regarding this clone: The antigen is unknown.

The primer mix had 60 Vbeta and 13 Jbeta primers. Sequencing used immunoSEQ multiplex PCR; TCRdb keeps in-frame clones, though not all of them. The sample lists 18,000 or so clones, around 75% seen once, with 3.7% in the top ten. CDR1 is MNHEY and CDR2 is SMNVEV in the germline V gene (reference sequence). The CDR3 length is 15 residues. Unmatched junction bases numbered 6, after V lost 5 bases and J lost 2 bases. This clonotype originated in a man aged 18 to 35 in good health and CMV-seronegative. The rearrangement links TRBV27 to TRBJ2-7; 10 bases are shared with TRBD2. Sequenced material: PBMCs. CDR3 sequence: CASSTTSGATYEQYF. CDR3 DNA: TGTGCCAGCAGTACCACTAGCGGGGCTACCTACGAGCAGTACTTC.